The 22 T cell receptor beta chains reported below all come from one sample, sequenced in a study of shared clonotypes between healthy human individuals. TCRdb's table, derived via immunoSEQ multiplex PCR, lists solely in-frame clones and lacks some. The profile covers roughly 96,000 clones, with less than 50% appearing a single time and more than 13% taken by the ten largest. The sample taken for sequencing was PBMCs. These receptors were collected from a woman between 40 and 55 years old in good health. Some clones in this sample may be carry-over from other donors' samples.

V gene TRBV7-9 combines with J gene TRBJ1-4; D possibly corresponds to TRBD1 (6 bases). Deletions cut 11 bases from V and 7 bases from J, with 20 bases between. The germline V gene has CDR1 SEHNR and CDR2 FQNEAQ (reference sequence). The CDR3 length is 14 residues. CDR3 protein: CASRSGADSEKLFF. CDR3 nucleotides: TGTGCCTCTCGCTCGGGGGCTGATAGTGAAAAACTGTTTTTT.

CDR3 in amino acids: CASSDLGRSSYNEQFF. DNA for the CDR3: TGTGCCAGCAGTGACTTAGGACGAAGCTCCTACAATGAGCAGTTCTTC. The chain has TRBV6-4 and TRBJ2-1; D remains ambiguous. CDR3 length equals 16 residues. Germline V gene sequence: CDR1 MRHNA, CDR2 SNTAGT. Trimming removed 1 base at V and 0 bases at J, with 10 bases between.

The rearrangement uses TRBV28 and TRBJ2-5; D might be TRBD1 (6 bases). The DNA matches TRBJ2-7 better at its end, which makes the J call doubtful. The CDR3 runs to 17 residues. The germline gives CDR1 MDHEN, CDR2 SYDVKM. The CDR3 DNA sequence: TGTGCCAGCAGTTTATTGGCCGGCAGGGACATCGACTACGAGCAGTACTTC. It translates to CASSLLAGRDIDYEQYF.

V and J are TRBV27 and TRBJ1-6; tentatively, D is TRBD1 (5 bases). The CDR3 runs 15 residues. Germline V gives CDR1 MNHEY, CDR2 SMNVEV (reference sequence). Trimming pared 5 bases from V and 4 bases from J, leaving 12 bases between. Written as DNA, the CDR3 is TGTGCCAGCAGTCCAAGGGACGGTTATAATTCACCCCTCCACTTT. It yields the protein CASSPRDGYNSPLHF.

CDR3 coding DNA: TGTGCCAGCAGCCAAGTGGGCGGGAGCGGCACCTACGAGCAGTACTTC. It encodes CASSQVGGSGTYEQYF. This sequence joins TRBV4-2 and TRBJ2-7; 7 bases line up with TRBD2. Germline CDR1 reads LGHNA; CDR2 reads YNFKEQ. This CDR3 contains 16 residues. V dropped 1 base and J dropped 2; count of bases not matched to a gene: 8.

This chain links TRBV4-3 with TRBJ2-7; D is perhaps TRBD2 (5 bases). This CDR3 is 13 amino acids long. V was pared by 4 bases and J by 7 bases, with 14 bases between. Germline V lookup: CDR1 LGHNA, CDR2 YSLEER. In DNA, the CDR3 is TGCGCCAGCAGCCCAACGTCTACGGGAGAGCAGTACTTC. Translated, it gives CASSPTSTGEQYF.

The chain has TRBV7-2 and TRBJ2-7, with a tentative D call TRBD2 (5 bases). This CDR3 is built from 15 residues. Germline V gene data show CDR1 as SGHTA and CDR2 as FQGNSA. With 8 bases removed from V and 0 bases from J, the gap between germline ends came to 17 bases. DNA for the CDR3: TGTGCCAGCGGCGAACGGGGTCAAAGCTCCTACGAGCAGTACTTC. This gives the protein CASGERGQSSYEQYF. The complete variable domain, with remaining parts taken from reference TRBV7-2 and TRBJ2-7, reads GAGVSQSPSNKVTEKGKDVELRCDPISGHTALYWYRQSLGQGLEFLIYFQGNSAPDKSGLPSDRFSAERTGGSVSTLTIQRTQQEDSAVYLCASGERGQSSYEQYFGPGTRLTVT.

This clone has a count of ten or more. This chain uses TRBV28 with TRBJ2-7; TRBD2 agrees at 7 bases. Germline lookup yields CDR1 MDHEN and CDR2 SYDVKM. CDR3 length: 19 amino acids. J lost 9 bases, V lost 7 bases, and 30 bases had no gene match. The CDR3 sequence: CASTSLGRGSTRSGTSQYF. The CDR3 DNA reads as TGTGCCAGCACCTCTCTTGGCCGTGGCTCTACGAGGAGCGGGACTTCGCAGTACTTC.

The sample holds many counts of this clone. The rearrangement links TRBV5-4 to TRBJ1-3, with D possibly TRBD1 on 6 matching bases. The CDR3 covers 14 residues. V was cut by 1 base and J by 4 bases, with 9 bases left in between. Germline V gene lookup returns CDR1 SGHNT and CDR2 YYREEE (reference sequence). The CDR3 DNA sequence: TGTGCCAGCAGCTTGAACAGGGACGGAAACACCATATATTTT. Its protein is CASSLNRDGNTIYF. Supplemented by reference TRBV5-4 and TRBJ1-3, the full variable domain reads ETGVTQSPTHLIKTRGQQVTLRCSSQSGHNTVSWYQQALGQGPQFIFQYYREEENGRGNFPPRFSGLQFPNYSSELNVNALELDDSALYLCASSLNRDGNTIYFGEGSWLTVV.

Of note for this clone: The junction departs from the called germline gene at one end, perhaps through a read error. In the same sample, other DNA sequences code for this CDR3. This CDR3 reads CASSAGQDLSYEQYF. CDR3 DNA: TGTGCCAGCAGCGCGGGACAGGACCTCTCCTACGAACAGTACTTC. The chain carries TRBV9 and TRBJ2-7; 8 nucleotides match TRBD1. This CDR3 spans 15 amino acids. CDR1 is SGDLS and CDR2 is YYNGEE in the germline V gene.

The gene calls are TRBV30 and TRBJ2-5; D is possibly TRBD1 or TRBD2 (5 bases each). The DNA end is more similar to TRBJ2-7, so the J call may be wrong. This CDR3 has 16 amino acids. Germline V gene data show CDR1 as GTSNPN and CDR2 as SVGIG (reference sequence). CDR3 nucleotides: TGTGCCAGCAGCCAAGACGAGGGGCAGGGCGTCGACGAGCAGTACTTC. This translates into CASSQDEGQGVDEQYF.

On this clone itself: One junction end does not reproduce the germline sequence, and a read error may be involved. In the same sample, other DNA sequences code for this CDR3. The CDR3 region has the DNA TGTGCCAGCAGACCGGGACAGGGACGCTACGAGCAATACTTC. Protein: CASRPGQGRYEQYF. The rearrangement links TRBV25-1 to TRBJ2-7; 9 bases are a match to TRBD1. The CDR3 runs to 14 residues. CDR1 is MGHDK and CDR2 is SYGVNS in the germline V gene.

The rearrangement links TRBV5-4 to TRBJ1-1; D is undetermined. The CDR3 is 13 amino acids. The ends were cut back, 5 bases at V and 1 base at J, with 9 bases in the middle. Germline loops: CDR1 SGHNT, CDR2 YYREEE (reference sequence). The CDR3 loop is CASSSTSNTEAFF. For the CDR3, the DNA is TGTGCCAGCAGTTCCACATCGAACACTGAAGCTTTCTTT.

The chain links TRBV10-3 to TRBJ2-3, with D perhaps TRBD1 (6 bases). This CDR3 has 15 amino acids. V gave up 6 bases and J gave up 3 bases, with 16 bases separating them. In germline, CDR1 is ENHRY, CDR2 SYGVKD. The DNA for the CDR3 is TGTGCCATCAGCCGTGCCAGGGGCGGAACAGATACGCAGTATTTT. Translating gives CAISRARGGTDTQYF.

This rearrangement joins TRBV7-8 to TRBJ1-2, with 7 bases that match TRBD1. Germline assignment: CDR1 SGHVS and CDR2 FQNEAQ. The CDR3 runs 13 residues. J was trimmed by 4 bases and V by 5 bases; bases with no gene match: 4. The CDR3, as DNA: TGTGCCAGCAGCCCGGGACAGACCTATGGCTACACCTTC. Translated: CASSPGQTYGYTF.

This clone appeared a few times. The rearrangement uses TRBV25-1 and TRBJ2-7; 12 bases map to TRBD1. Germline CDR1 MGHDK, CDR2 SYGVNS. The CDR3 has 16 amino acids. With 3 bases clipped from V and 3 bases from J, the junction kept 6 bases outside the gene matches. The CDR3 DNA reads as TGTGCCAGCAGTGATCGGGGGACAGGGGGCAACTACGAGCAGTACTTC. Protein: CASSDRGTGGNYEQYF.

This clone was picked up many times. This CDR3 is also generated by other DNA sequences in the sample. The chain joins TRBV7-9 to TRBJ2-5; the D is unclear. The CDR3 spans 14 residues. Per germline, CDR1 SEHNR and CDR2 FQNEAQ (reference sequence). Trimming shortened V by 0 bases and J by 2 bases, and 7 bases separated the two germline ends. The CDR3 region is CASSLASGQETQYF. As DNA, the CDR3 is TGTGCCAGCAGCTTAGCCTCGGGTCAAGAGACCCAGTACTTC. Full variable domain (remainder filled in from reference TRBV7-9 and TRBJ2-5): DTGVSQNPRHKITKRGQNVTFRCDPISEHNRLYWYRQTLGQGPEFLTYFQNEAQLEKSRLLSDRFSAERPKGSFSTLEIQRTEQGDSAMYLCASSLASGQETQYFGPGTRLLVL.

The chain links TRBV29-1 to TRBJ1-2, with D possibly TRBD1 on 6 matching bases. Germline lookup yields CDR1 SQVTM and CDR2 ANQGSEA. This CDR3 has 11 amino acids. Between the trimmed V and J ends, which lost 6 bases and 8 bases, there was a span of 13 bases. The CDR3 here is CSVGGQFGYTF. DNA for the CDR3: TGCAGCGTGGGGGGACAATTCGGCTACACCTTC.

This clone has just a few counts. The DNA for the CDR3 is TGTGCCAGCAGTTCCTTCCGGGCCTTCTGGAGGCAGTACTTC. Translated, it gives CASSSFRAFWRQYF. The J gene is TRBJ2-7, the V gene TRBV28; D is uncertain. CDR3 length: 14 residues. V was pared by 4 bases and J by 9 bases, with 19 bases between. Looked up from germline, CDR1 is MDHEN and CDR2 is SYDVKM.

The chain couples TRBV5-6 to TRBJ1-5, with D unresolved. This CDR3 is built from 13 residues. V was clipped by 3 bases and J by 2 bases, with 6 bases between them. The V gene's germline CDR1 is SGHDT and CDR2 YYEEEE. DNA for the CDR3: TGTGCCAGCAGCTCCTGGGGCAATCAGCCCCAGCATTTT. Protein product: CASSSWGNQPQHF.

In this sample, this clone turned up many times. V usage is TRBV28 and J usage is TRBJ2-7, with 8 nucleotides matching TRBD1. Germline V gene lookup returns CDR1 MDHEN and CDR2 SYDVKM. With V trimmed by 4 bases and J by 4 bases, 15 bases remained unmatched. The CDR3 is 17 residues long. The DNA for the CDR3 is TGTGCCAGCAGTTCCCCGGTGGGGACAGGTAGGGGGTACGAGCAGTACTTC. Its translation: CASSSPVGTGRGYEQYF.

The chain combines TRBV11-2 with TRBJ2-1; 7 positions agree with TRBD2. This CDR3 spans 15 amino acids. Trimming at V came to 1 base and at J to 3 bases, leaving 3 bases not matched to a gene. Looked up from germline, CDR1 is SGHAT and CDR2 is FQNNGV. The CDR3 loop reads CASSLVGGGYNEQFF. The CDR3 nucleotides read TGTGCCAGCAGCTTAGTTGGGGGGGGCTACAATGAGCAGTTCTTC.